The T cell receptor (beta chain) under discussion was sequenced for a study of tumor-infiltrating lymphocytes in oesophageal squamous cell carcinoma. On this clonotype itself: One end of the junction does not line up with germline, which may come from a read error.

CDR3 size: 16 residues. Germline V lookup: CDR1 SGHTA, CDR2 FQGNSA. In TCRdb, the PCR reads were re-called with MiXCR into one record per CDR3 protein. The sample carries under 3,500 distinct CDR3 sequences, 16% recorded once. The specimen was esophageal tumor tissue. The chain has TRBV7-2 and TRBJ2-1; D unclear. The sequence was collected from a male donor with esophageal squamous cell carcinoma. The DNA for the CDR3 is TGTGCCAGGAGGCCGGAAGGGCCGAGCTCCTACGGTGAGCAGGTCTTC. It yields the protein CARRPEGPSSYGEQVF. Using reference TRBV7-2 and TRBJ2-1 for the parts outside the CDR3, the full variable domain is GAGVSQSPSNKVTEKGKDVELRCDPISGHTALYWYRQSLGQGLEFLIYFQGNSAPDKSGLPSDRFSAERTGGSVSTLTIQRTQQEDSAVYLCARRPEGPSSYGEQVFGPGTRLTVL.